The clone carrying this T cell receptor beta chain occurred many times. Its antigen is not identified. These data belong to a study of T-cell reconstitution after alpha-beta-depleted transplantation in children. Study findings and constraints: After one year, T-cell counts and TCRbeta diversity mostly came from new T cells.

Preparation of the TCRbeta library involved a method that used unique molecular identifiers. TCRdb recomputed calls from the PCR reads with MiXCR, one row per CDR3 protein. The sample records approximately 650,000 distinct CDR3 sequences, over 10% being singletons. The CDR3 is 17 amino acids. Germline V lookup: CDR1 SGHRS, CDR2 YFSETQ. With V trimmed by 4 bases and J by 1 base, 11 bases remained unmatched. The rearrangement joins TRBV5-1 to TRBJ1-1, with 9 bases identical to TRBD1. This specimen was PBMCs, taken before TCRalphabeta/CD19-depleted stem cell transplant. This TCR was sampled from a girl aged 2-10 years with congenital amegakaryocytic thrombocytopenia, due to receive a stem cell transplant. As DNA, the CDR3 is TGCGCCAGCAGCGTTTTGGGACAGGGTAGAGGGAACACTGAAGCTTTCTTT. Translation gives CASSVLGQGRGNTEAFF.